Listed here are 26 T cell receptor beta chains from one sample, sequenced in a study of T cells expressing NK-cell markers. Following a re-call of the 5' RACE reads, TCRdb has one entry per CDR3 protein and lacks DNA. The listing records approximately 550,000 distinct CDR3 sequences. Sequenced: blood T cells: a sorted CD56 or NKG2C T cell subset, CD4+ or CD8+ T cells, or bulk PBMC T cells (not recorded which). The receptor source for this set is a man aged 18 to 30 in good health.

CDR3 amino acids: CASSPGLAGGQETQYF. The V call is TRBV5-1, the J call TRBJ2-5; TCRdb calls TRBD2, which cannot be checked without DNA. This CDR3 is 16 amino acids long. Per the germline V gene, CDR1 is SGHRS and CDR2 is YFSETQ. Based on the CDR3 plus reference TRBV5-1 and TRBJ2-5, the full variable domain is KAGVTQTPRYLIKTRGQQVTLSCSPISGHRSVSWYQQTPGQGLQFLFEYFSETQRNKGNFPGRFSGRQFSNSRSEMNVSTLELGDSALYLCASSPGLAGGQETQYFGPGTRLLVL.

The chain carries TRBV7-6 and TRBJ2-7. CDR1 SGHVS and CDR2 FNYEAQ come from the germline V gene. The CDR3 spans 13 residues. The CDR3 sequence: CASSLRLVGEQYF.

The chain recombines TRBV12-3 or TRBV12-4 with TRBJ2-5. This CDR3 spans 15 amino acids. CDR3 sequence: CASSLESRVLETQYF.

The chain is built from TRBV20-1 and TRBJ1-3; as DNA is missing, the TRBD1 call by TCRdb cannot be tested. Germline V CDR1 and CDR2: DFQATT, SNEGSKA (reference sequence). This CDR3 has 14 amino acids. Here the CDR3 reads CSARMTGAGNTIYF.

The rearrangement links TRBV29-1 to TRBJ1-2; TCRdb's D gene call, TRBD1, goes unchecked for lack of DNA. Germline CDR1 and CDR2: SQVTM and ANQGSEA. The CDR3 spans 11 residues. This chain's CDR3 is CSAPGGDGYTF.

V and J are TRBV11-2 and TRBJ2-5; TCRdb's D call, TRBD1, is unchecked because there is no DNA. The CDR3 has 15 amino acids. CDR1 SGHAT and CDR2 FQNNGV come from the germline V gene. CDR3: CASRYGTILQETQYF.

The chain couples TRBV12-3 or TRBV12-4 to TRBJ2-2; the D call from TCRdb, TRBD2, cannot be confirmed without DNA. This CDR3 is built from 15 residues. Here the CDR3 reads CASSFQAGGPEELFF.

The chain joins TRBV28 to TRBJ2-7; TCRdb gives TRBD1 as the D gene, but with no DNA this cannot be confirmed. Germline assignment: CDR1 MDHEN and CDR2 SYDVKM. The CDR3 sequence is 15 residues long. CDR3 amino acids: CASSLTGRISYEQYF.

This chain uses TRBV7-3 with TRBJ2-3; there is no DNA to check the TCRdb D call of TRBD2. The CDR3 is 16 amino acids. The germline V gene has CDR1 SGHTA and CDR2 FQGTGA. The CDR3 is CASSPTSGPRTDTQYF.

The CDR3 reads CASWGALRTDTQYF. The V gene is TRBV6-5, the J gene TRBJ2-3; TCRdb calls TRBD1, which cannot be checked without DNA. Per germline, CDR1 MNHEY and CDR2 SVGAGI. The CDR3 length is 14 residues.

V is TRBV7-9 and J is TRBJ2-3; TCRdb picks TRBD1, but there is no DNA to check that call. The CDR3 has 17 amino acids. Per germline, CDR1 SEHNR and CDR2 FQNEAQ (reference sequence). CDR3 loop: CASSGLWGVVSTDTQYF.

The chain recombines TRBV27 with TRBJ2-7; TCRdb's assignment of TRBD1 cannot be checked, as there is no DNA. This CDR3 is 13 amino acids long. Germline CDR1 and CDR2: MNHEY and SMNVEV (reference sequence). The CDR3 is CASSSQGHREQYF.

The V gene is TRBV7-9, the J gene TRBJ2-2; TCRdb selects TRBD1, and the lack of DNA leaves this call unchecked. Germline V gene data show CDR1 as SEHNR and CDR2 as FQNEAQ (reference sequence). This CDR3 is 15 amino acids long. The CDR3 is CASRSGDPNTGELFF.

V usage is TRBV5-4 and J usage is TRBJ2-2; the TCRdb call, TRBD1, lacks DNA for checking. The CDR3 totals 15 residues. Germline CDR1 SGHNT, CDR2 YYREEE (reference sequence). Here the CDR3 reads CATKTGTENTGELFF.

The rearrangement joins TRBV20-1 to TRBJ2-1; TCRdb selects TRBD2, and the lack of DNA leaves this call unchecked. The CDR3 totals 14 residues. Looked up from germline, CDR1 is DFQATT and CDR2 is SNEGSKA (reference sequence). The CDR3 here is CSASRTSGRGEQFF.

This chain links TRBV6-1 with TRBJ1-5; with no DNA, the TCRdb D assignment of TRBD1 cannot be verified. This CDR3 comprises 18 residues. Looked up from germline, CDR1 is MNHNS and CDR2 is SASEGT. This chain's CDR3 is CASSENWSTGYSNQPQHF.

The V gene is TRBV5-1, the J gene TRBJ2-1; TCRdb returns TRBD2, unconfirmable since there is no DNA. The CDR3 contains 15 residues. CDR1 is SGHRS and CDR2 is YFSETQ in the germline V gene. This CDR3 reads CASRGLAGGVDEQFF.

The J gene is TRBJ1-6, the V gene TRBV4-2. The CDR3 length is 15 residues. Germline V gives CDR1 LGHNA, CDR2 YNFKEQ. CDR3 residues: CASSQDNTNNSPLHF.

The chain joins TRBV7-2 to TRBJ2-3; TCRdb names TRBD2, which stays unverified in the absence of DNA. The CDR3 is 16 amino acids. Germline CDR1 SGHTA, CDR2 FQGNSA. The CDR3 protein is CASSLFWGEAVDTQYF.

This chain links TRBV5-5 with TRBJ1-5; TCRdb names TRBD1, which stays unverified in the absence of DNA. The length of the CDR3 is 14 residues. Germline values: CDR1 SGHKS, CDR2 YYEKEE (reference sequence). CDR3 sequence: CASSLAGTGQPQHF.

V and J are TRBV10-3 and TRBJ2-2; TCRdb's D call of TRBD1 is untestable without DNA. CDR3 length equals 16 residues. Germline CDR1 reads ENHRY; CDR2 reads SYGVKD. The CDR3 protein is CAISDSRTGATGELFF.

V and J are TRBV12-3 or TRBV12-4 and TRBJ2-1. There are 17 residues in the CDR3. CDR3 region: CASSLTGSDSSYNEQFF.

V is TRBV5-1 and J is TRBJ1-2. In germline, CDR1 is SGHRS, CDR2 YFSETQ. This CDR3 comprises 14 residues. The CDR3 sequence: CASSLRARGYGYTF. Drawing the rest from reference TRBV5-1 and TRBJ1-2, the complete variable domain is KAGVTQTPRYLIKTRGQQVTLSCSPISGHRSVSWYQQTPGQGLQFLFEYFSETQRNKGNFPGRFSGRQFSNSRSEMNVSTLELGDSALYLCASSLRARGYGYTFGSGTRLTVV.

The CDR3 is CSYTGTGGELFF. The genes are TRBV29-1 and TRBJ2-2; absent DNA, TCRdb's TRBD1 call cannot be checked. CDR3 size: 12 residues. The V gene's germline CDR1 is SQVTM and CDR2 ANQGSEA.

J is TRBJ2-1 and V is TRBV12-3 or TRBV12-4; TCRdb designates TRBD1, a call that cannot be tested without DNA. The CDR3 contains 18 residues. CDR3 region: CASTIITGTIERRNEQFF.

The chain recombines TRBV6-1 with TRBJ2-6; the D gene TCRdb calls, TRBD1, cannot be checked with no DNA. Germline V CDR1 and CDR2: MNHNS, SASEGT. The CDR3 has 17 amino acids. The CDR3 protein is CASCPGGAPSGANVLTF.